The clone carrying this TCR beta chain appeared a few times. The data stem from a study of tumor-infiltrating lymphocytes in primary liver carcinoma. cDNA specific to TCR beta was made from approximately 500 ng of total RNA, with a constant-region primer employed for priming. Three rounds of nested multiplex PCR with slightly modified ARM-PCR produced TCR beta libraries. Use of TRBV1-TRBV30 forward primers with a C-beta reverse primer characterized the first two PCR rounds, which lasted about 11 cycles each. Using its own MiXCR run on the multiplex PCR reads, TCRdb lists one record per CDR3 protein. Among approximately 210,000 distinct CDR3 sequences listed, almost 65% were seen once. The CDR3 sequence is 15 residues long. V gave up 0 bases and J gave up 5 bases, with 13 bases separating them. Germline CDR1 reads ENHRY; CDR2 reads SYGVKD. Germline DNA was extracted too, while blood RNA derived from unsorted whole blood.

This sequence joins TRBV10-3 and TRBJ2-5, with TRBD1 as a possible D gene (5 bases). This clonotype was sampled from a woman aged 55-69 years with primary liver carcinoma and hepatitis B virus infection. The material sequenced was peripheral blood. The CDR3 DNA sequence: TGTGCCATCAGTGAGTCAGGGCGGCAGGGTGAGACCCAGTACTTC. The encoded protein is CAISESGRQGETQYF.